Below, one T cell receptor (beta chain) is given with its context. What it recognizes is unknown. The data were obtained in a study of T cell repertoires in cytomegalovirus infection. Looking at the study overall: It was the public TCR beta signatures that indicated both CMV infection and matching HLA type.

Study-wide results and caveats: The response measured ex vivo was dominated by TCR beta clonotypes (HLA-C-restricted and CMV-specific).

One entry per CDR3 protein, called by TCRdb with MiXCR from the reads. The sample consists of some 400,000 distinct CDR3 sequences, approximately 33% of them appearing once. The sequence was obtained from a human donor in good health (CMV status not recorded). Some clones in this sample may be carry-over from other donors' samples. The sample comprised PBMCs.

CDR3 nucleotide sequence: TGTGCCAGAAGCGGACAGGGGGTTGATAGCTACACCTTC. This encodes CARSGQGVDSYTF. J is TRBJ1-2 and V is TRBV27; 10 nucleotides align to TRBD1. Germline V gene lookup returns CDR1 MNHEY and CDR2 SMNVEV (reference sequence). This CDR3 region has 13 residues. J gave up 9 bases and V 9 bases, and 10 bases lay outside the gene matches.